What follows describes a single T cell receptor (beta chain). These data are taken from a study of blood T cell repertoires in COVID-19. Trimming left V 2 bases short and J 8 bases short, with 24 bases between. The CDR3 length is 17 residues. Germline-derived CDR1 and CDR2 are SGHVS and FQNEAQ. Original data processing: Reference gene primer amplification in the assay estimated nucleated cell counts. Using immunoSEQ multiplex PCR, the repertoire was profiled, and TCRdb retains in-frame clones only, with some absent. Clone size and the V and J calls come from that table; the DNA yielded D and trimming. The table includes 200,000 to 250,000 clones, 70% to 90% detected once.

V usage is TRBV7-8 and J usage is TRBJ1-2; TRBD1 might be the D (6 bases). The sequenced sample was PBMCs or T cells enriched from blood (not recorded which). The clonotype originates from a man younger than 40 who had recovered from COVID-19. The CDR3 spells CASSLFLRGKWIYGYTF. CDR3 DNA: TGTGCCAGCAGCTTATTCCTAAGGGGGAAATGGATCTACGGCTACACCTTC.